A selection of T cell receptor beta chains follows, all from one sample in a study of tumor-infiltrating lymphocytes in primary liver carcinoma. TCRdb re-called the multiplex PCR reads with MiXCR, one entry per CDR3 protein. The table records about 120,000 distinct CDR3 sequences, around two thirds of them present only once. Sequencing was performed on tumor-adjacent normal liver tissue. The receptor set was obtained from a woman aged 60-75 years with primary liver carcinoma and hepatitis B virus infection. Both conserved end residues are part of each CDR3. D genes are given only for firm matches. Clone size is given for some rows only: seen once, a few or many times, or a class if the clone is expanded.

d_call j_call v_call clone_size cdr3_nt cdr3_aa
TRBD1 TRBJ2-7 TRBV11-1 . TGTGCCAGCGGCCGATTACAGGGGCTCGCCTACAAGCAGTACTTC CASGRLQGLAYKQYF
. TRBJ2-7 TRBV7-2 few TGTGCCAGCAGCCTTAGGCATGTCGAGCAGTACTTC CASSLRHVEQYF
. TRBJ2-3 TRBV11-2 . TGTGCCAGCAGCCTCGGGGCAAGCACAGATACGCAGTATTTT CASSLGASTDTQYF
. TRBJ2-7 TRBV6-2/TRBV6-3 . TGTGCCAGCAGTTACGGTCCCGCGGGCAGTCCCTACGAGCAGTACTTC CASSYGPAGSPYEQYF
TRBD2 TRBJ2-1 TRBV18 few TGTGCCAGCTCTCACGGGGGAGCGGGAGTGGATGAGCAGTTCTTC CASSHGGAGVDEQFF
. TRBJ2-2 TRBV11-2 . TGTACCAGCAGCCCTCCTCAAGGACTGACCGGGGGGCTGTTTTTT CTSSPPQGLTGGLFF
TRBD2 TRBJ2-7 TRBV28 . TGTGCCAGCAGTTTCCTATGCGGGAGGGCCTACGAGCAGTACTTC CASSFLCGRAYEQYF
. TRBJ1-2 TRBV28 . TGTGCCGTTGGAGTGTGCTACACCTTC CAVGVCYTF
TRBD2 TRBJ2-2 TRBV6-2/TRBV6-3 . TGTGCCAGCAGTAGTATCCCTAGCGGGAGCCTGTATGGGGACACCGGAGAGCTGTTTTTT CASSSIPSGSLYGDTGELFF
. TRBJ1-1 TRBV4-1 many TGCGCCAGCAGCCAAGATCGAAGGAACACTGAAGCTTTCTTT CASSQDRRNTEAFF
. TRBJ2-7 TRBV7-9 few TGTGTCAGCAGCATTGGGACACAGTACGAGCAGTACTTC CVSSIGTQYEQYF
. TRBJ2-7 TRBV5-1 many TGCGCCAGCAGCTTGGTCCAAGTCAGCCACGAGCAGTACTTC CASSLVQVSHEQYF
. TRBJ2-5 TRBV11-2 few TGTGCCAGCAGCTCAATTCCGGGACCAGGGGCCCAGTATTTC CASSSIPGPGAQYF
TRBD2 TRBJ2-3 TRBV29-1 once TGCAGCGTTGGCAAGCGGGAGACCGGCACAGATACGCAGTATTTT CSVGKRETGTDTQYF
. TRBJ1-5 TRBV11-2 . TGTGCAGGCAGCTTAGGGGGAGATACGCAGCATTTT CAGSLGGDTQHF
. TRBJ1-6 TRBV6-1 . TGTGCCAGCAGTCCCCGATGGGGTAACAATAATTCACCCATCCACTTT CASSPRWGNNNSPIHF
. TRBJ2-1 TRBV12-3/TRBV12-4 . TGTGCCAGCAGATCTCCCCGAGGTGTGCAGTTCTTC CASRSPRGVQFF
TRBD2 TRBJ2-3 TRBV5-1 . TGCGCCAGCAGCTTGGTACTAGCGCGGGACACAGATACGCAGTATTTT CASSLVLARDTDTQYF
. TRBJ2-3 TRBV6-5 . TGTGCCAGCATCACATTATCGGGGTCAAATACGCAGTACTTT CASITLSGSNTQYF
TRBD2 TRBJ2-1 TRBV29-1 . TGCAGCACTGACGGACTAGCGGTAGGTGGTGAGCAGTTCTTC CSTDGLAVGGEQFF
. TRBJ1-5 TRBV4-1 . TGCGCCAGCAGCTATGGAATCCTAATAGGGATCGGTCAGCCCCAGCATTTT CASSYGILIGIGQPQHF
. TRBJ2-3 TRBV6-1 . TGTGCCAGCAGGCTAAAACAGCAAACCATAGATACGCAGTATTTT CASRLKQQTIDTQYF
. TRBJ2-1 TRBV29-1 . TGTAACGTTGGACGGCTGGACAGTGAGCAGTTCTTC CNVGRLDSEQFF
TRBD2 TRBJ2-3 TRBV28 few TGTGCCAGCAGTTTAGCCCGGACTAGCGGGAGTTGGTCAGATACGCAGTATTTT CASSLARTSGSWSDTQYF
. TRBJ1-1 TRBV5-4 . TGTGCCAGCAGCCGCGGTACCGGAGGGAACACTGAAACCTTCTTT CASSRGTGGNTETFF
. TRBJ2-7 TRBV28 . TGTGCCAGCGGTGACATCGGGCTTAACTCCTACGAGCAGTACTTC CASGDIGLNSYEQYF
TRBD2 TRBJ2-7 TRBV6-6 . TGTGTCAGCAGTTACGGGGGGATGTCGGACGAGCAGCACTTC CVSSYGGMSDEQHF
. TRBJ2-5 TRBV4-1 . TGCACCAGCAGCCAAGTAAGGGAAGAGACCCAGTGCTTC CTSSQVREETQCF
. TRBJ2-7 TRBV2 . TGTGCCAGCATCGTAGGAGATGGGAATCGGGAGCAGTACTTC CASIVGDGNREQYF
TRBD2 TRBJ2-7 TRBV12-3/TRBV12-4 . TGTGCCAGCAGTTTAGGAGGTGGCTGGGCGGGGGTGTCCAACGAGCATTACTTC CASSLGGGWAGVSNEHYF
. TRBJ2-7 TRBV11-2 . TGTGCTAGCAGCTTAGAACGGGGAGAGATCAATGAGCAGTACTTC CASSLERGEINEQYF
. TRBJ1-2 TRBV14 once TGTGCCAGCAGCCATGAGTTCGGGGGATGGAGTGTTGGCTACACCTTC CASSHEFGGWSVGYTF
. TRBJ2-3 TRBV20-1 . TGCAGTGCTAGAGATCCTGGGCAGGTCACAGATACGCAGTATTTT CSARDPGQVTDTQYF
. TRBJ2-3 TRBV12-3/TRBV12-4 . TGTGCCAGCAGTTTAGAATTCGGGAGCACAGATACACAGTATTTT CASSLEFGSTDTQYF
. TRBJ2-5 TRBV5-4 many TGTGCCAGCAGCTTGGCCGGGTCGGACTACCAAGAGACCCAGTACTTC CASSLAGSDYQETQYF
. TRBJ2-3 TRBV12-5 . TGTGCTAGTGGTTTGTCGATCGCAGATACGCAGTATTTT CASGLSIADTQYF
. TRBJ2-7 TRBV6-9 many TGTGCCAGCCTGGTCTCCTACGAGCAGTACTTC CASLVSYEQYF
. TRBJ2-7 TRBV4-1 . TGCGCCAGTAGTCAAGACTCGTACGGAGATACCTACGAGCAGTACTTC CASSQDSYGDTYEQYF
. TRBJ2-7 TRBV28 . TGTGCCTGCAGTTTAAGCCCCCTATACGAGCAGTACTTC CACSLSPLYEQYF
. TRBJ2-2 TRBV6-1 . TGTGCCAGCAGTACAGTGGGTAACACCGGGGAGCCGTTTTTT CASSTVGNTGEPFF